The 6 T cell receptor beta chains listed next were all sequenced from one sample in a study of regulatory T cells in long-lasting Graves disease. CDR3 regions were amplified by Arm-PCR using iRepertoire HTBI primers to build TCR beta libraries. TCRdb re-called the multiplex PCR reads with MiXCR, one entry per CDR3 protein. The data contain over 450,000 distinct CDR3 sequences, roughly 21% of them singletons. Time point defined: persistent/refractory GD, antithyroid drugs over 5 years with positive TRAb. Making the TCR library involved RNA that had been extracted from PBMCs. Here the sequenced sample was peripheral blood mononuclear cells (PBMCs), taken when the disease was refractory, from a patient treated with antithyroid drugs. All receptors derive from a female donor with Graves disease.

The chain has TRBV4-1 and TRBJ2-7, with D unresolved. The ends were cut back, 4 bases at V and 5 bases at J, with 12 bases in the middle. The germline CDR1 and CDR2 sequences are MGHRA and YSYEKL. The CDR3 has 13 amino acids. The CDR3 nucleotides are TGCGCCAGCAGCCTCTCCCCATTTGACGAGCAGTACTTC. Amino acid sequence: CASSLSPFDEQYF.

On this clonotype: A read error may account for a junction end that differs from germline. The chain joins TRBV9 to TRBJ1-5; 8 nucleotides line up with TRBD1. The germline V gene encodes CDR1 SGDLS and CDR2 YYNGEE. The CDR3 length is 15 residues. CDR3 nucleotides: TGTGCCAGCAGCCCAGGGGGCCTAGACAATCGGCCCCAGCATTTT. Translating gives CASSPGGLDNRPQHF.

This clonotype was observed a handful of times. The rearrangement links TRBV29-1 to TRBJ2-2, with D tentatively TRBD2 (6 bases). CDR3 length: 12 residues. The ends were cut back, 7 bases at V and 2 bases at J, with 8 bases in the middle. CDR1 is SQVTM and CDR2 is ANQGSEA in the germline V gene. CDR3 in amino acids: CSAGGNTGELFF. The CDR3 coding sequence is TGCAGCGCCGGGGGAAACACCGGGGAGCTGTTTTTT.

This clonotype was seen just once. This may come from a read error, since a much larger clone is one base off. J is TRBJ2-5 and V is TRBV2; D unresolved. The germline CDR1 and CDR2 sequences are SNHLY and FYNNEI. This CDR3 contains 16 residues. Trimming shortened V by 6 bases and J by 2 bases, and 19 bases separated the two germline ends. The CDR3 DNA is TGTGCCAGCAGCAGAAACCGACCGGGCCCGCAAGAGACCCAGTACTTC. Translation: CASSRNRPGPQETQYF.

Notes on this clonotype: A read error may be the cause here, since a much bigger clone is one base away. This chain uses TRBV12-3 or TRBV12-4 with TRBJ2-6; D gene ambiguous. V was cut by 11 bases and J by 4 bases, with 12 bases left in between. CDR3 length: 13 residues. CDR3 sequence (DNA): TGTGCCGGCACTTCCGGAGGGGCCAACGTCCTGACTTTC. Encoded protein: CAGTSGGANVLTF.

Ten or more counts support this clonotype. The rearrangement uses TRBV27 and TRBJ2-7; 10 nucleotides match TRBD1. V was pared by 6 bases and J by 3 bases, with 2 bases of the junction left unmatched. Germline lookup yields CDR1 MNHEY and CDR2 SMNVEV (reference sequence). CDR3 length: 13 amino acids. For the CDR3, the DNA is TGTGCCAGCAGCTGGGACAGGGGCTACGAGCAGTACTTC. It is translated as CASSWDRGYEQYF.